This entry features one T cell receptor beta chain sequence. As yet, its antigen is unknown. Use of 60 Vbeta and 13 Jbeta primers characterized the PCR. Data came from immunoSEQ multiplex PCR; TCRdb stores just in-frame clones and leaves some out. The sample lists under 150,000 clones, about three quarters occurring once. This entry is derived from a study of cytomegalovirus exposure and HLA in healthy donors. Study outcomes and limitations: Associated with HLA alleles at 0.05 false discovery rate in a later analysis were over 15,000 TCR beta sequences. In an earlier analysis, most TCR beta V segments were productive about 87% or about 30% of the time. In a later analysis, several top co-occurrence clusters appeared linked to parvovirus B19, influenza, CMV and Epstein-Barr virus. With further analysis later on, most CMV-associated TCR beta chains appeared HLA-restricted.

This CDR3 region has 15 residues. The trim removed 4 bases at V and 2 bases at J, leaving 7 bases unmatched. Germline V gene lookup returns CDR1 LNHDA and CDR2 SQIVND (reference sequence). The TCR was taken from a man between 40 and 49 years old in good health and CMV-seropositive. V and J are TRBV19 and TRBJ2-5; 7 nucleotides line up with TRBD2. Sequencing was carried out using PBMCs. CDR3 region: CASSNITAGQETQYF. The CDR3 DNA reads TGTGCCAGTAGTAACATCACAGCGGGACAAGAGACCCAGTACTTC.